Presented here are 23 T cell receptor beta chains from one specimen sequenced in a study of T cell responses to AZD1222 COVID-19 vaccine (dated by TCRdb to about 2021). This specimen's time point label, per the study, means: baseline before first vaccination. Library prep was done by the immunoSEQ multiplex PCR assay. What TCRdb holds here is the immuneACCESS table cut down to in-frame rearrangements. Part of the clones is not present; checked against another copy, under half of the missing clones reflect an unresolved V gene, and the others are unexplained. This sample is represented by 55,000 to 75,000 clones; around 84% of them were singletons. The ten largest clones add up to around 21% of the sample. Material: peripheral blood, obtained on day 0 of AZD1222 vaccination. All receptors come from an adult in good health.

V gene TRBV25-1 combines with J gene TRBJ1-1; no reliable D call. The CDR3 is 12 amino acids. Per the germline V gene, CDR1 is MGHDK and CDR2 is SYGVNS. V was cut by 6 bases and J by 4 bases, with 9 bases left in between. The CDR3: CASRTRSTEAFF. CDR3 in DNA: TGTGCCAGCAGAACCAGGTCCACTGAAGCTTTCTTT.

The chain has TRBV19 and TRBJ1-5; 7 bases are a match to TRBD1. Germline-derived CDR1 and CDR2 are LNHDA and SQIVND (reference sequence). Trimming cost V 1 base and J 1 base; bases outside gene matches: 4. This CDR3 comprises 16 residues. The CDR3 region has the DNA TGTGCCAGTAGTATAGGACAGGGTCGAAGCAATCAGCCCCAGCATTTT. This translates into CASSIGQGRSNQPQHF.

V is TRBV11-3 and J is TRBJ1-5; D is ambiguous. Per germline, CDR1 SGHNT and CDR2 YENEEA. V was cut by 1 base and J by 6 bases, with 7 bases left in between. CDR3 length: 13 residues. Here the CDR3 DNA reads TGTGCCAGCAGCTTAGTAGTAGGTCAGCCCCAGCATTTT. Its translation: CASSLVVGQPQHF. Based on the CDR3 plus reference TRBV11-3 and TRBJ1-5, the full variable domain is EAGVVQSPRYKIIEKKQPVAFWCNPISGHNTLYWYLQNLGQGPELLIRYENEEAVDDSQLPKDRFSAERLKGVDSTLKIQPAELGDSAVYLCASSLVVGQPQHFGDGTRLSIL.

The chain recombines TRBV10-3 with TRBJ1-6; D is possibly TRBD1 (6 bases). Germline CDR1 is ENHRY and CDR2 is SYGVKD. V was shortened by 6 bases and J by 7 bases, with 16 bases between the two germline ends. This CDR3 has 15 residues. CDR3 protein: CAIRYREGENSPLHF. The CDR3 bases are TGTGCCATCAGATACAGGGAGGGGGAGAATTCACCCCTCCACTTT.

The rearrangement links TRBV14 to TRBJ1-2; possibly TRBD1 for D (5 bases). Germline lookup yields CDR1 SGHDN and CDR2 FVKESK. The CDR3 covers 15 residues. Deletions cut 4 bases from V and 8 bases from J, with 20 bases between. CDR3 DNA: TGTGCCAGCAGCCCCCAATTAGGGGCGTCTTACGGCTACACCTTC. As protein: CASSPQLGASYGYTF.

The gene calls are TRBV6-5 and TRBJ1-4; D perhaps matches TRBD1 (5 bases). Between the trimmed V and J ends, which lost 5 bases and 8 bases, there was a span of 12 bases. The CDR3 is 13 residues long. The germline V gene encodes CDR1 MNHEY and CDR2 SVGAGI. CDR3 region: CASSRDRGEKLFF. The CDR3 coding sequence is TGTGCCAGCAGTCGGGACCGCGGGGAAAAACTGTTTTTT.

The count of this clone is one. This chain connects TRBV13 to TRBJ2-7; D perhaps matches TRBD2 (5 bases). The V end lost 5 bases, the J end lost 3 bases, and 11 bases lay between the germline ends. The CDR3 runs 13 residues. From germline, CDR1 is PRHDT and CDR2 FYEKMQ (reference sequence). The CDR3 is CASSTTGYYEQYF. The CDR3 nucleotides read TGTGCCAGCAGCACGACGGGGTACTACGAGCAGTACTTC.

J is TRBJ1-3 and V is TRBV29-1; no reliable D call. The CDR3 runs 13 residues. Trimming removed 4 bases at V and 3 bases at J, with 10 bases between. From germline, CDR1 is SQVTM and CDR2 ANQGSEA. CDR3 residues: CSVGTDVGNTIYF. DNA of the CDR3: TGCAGCGTTGGGACGGACGTTGGAAACACCATATATTTT.

The chain recombines TRBV27 with TRBJ2-1; D is undetermined. The ends were cut back, 7 bases at V and 4 bases at J, with 8 bases in the middle. CDR1 and CDR2 from the germline V gene are MNHEY and SMNVEV (reference sequence). This CDR3 has 12 residues. The CDR3 loop is CASKNRYNEQFF. The CDR3 nucleotides are TGTGCCAGCAAAAATCGGTACAATGAGCAGTTCTTC.

This chain uses TRBV6-5 with TRBJ2-7; 9 bases map to TRBD1. The CDR3 sequence is 15 residues long. Trimming cost V 7 bases and J 3 bases; bases outside gene matches: 10. The V gene's germline CDR1 is MNHEY and CDR2 SVGAGI. The CDR3 is CASTQSPGQGYEQYF. The CDR3 region has the DNA TGTGCCAGCACCCAATCACCGGGACAGGGCTACGAGCAGTACTTC.

The chain links TRBV6-5 to TRBJ1-1; TRBD1 aligns across 9 bases. Unmatched junction bases numbered 8, after V lost 5 bases and J lost 7 bases. The CDR3 consists of 14 residues. Germline V gives CDR1 MNHEY, CDR2 SVGAGI. CDR3 sequence reads: CASSRGQGLLEAFF. For the CDR3, the DNA is TGTGCCAGCAGTCGGGGACAGGGCCTACTTGAAGCTTTCTTT.

V and J are TRBV5-4 and TRBJ1-4, with TRBD1 identical over 9 bases. Germline CDR1 is SGHNT and CDR2 is YYREEE (reference sequence). V gave up 4 bases and J gave up 4 bases; unmatched junction bases: 5. This CDR3 has 15 amino acids. The CDR3 DNA reads TGTGCCAGCAGCGTGAACAGGGGGCTTAATGAAAAACTGTTTTTT. It encodes CASSVNRGLNEKLFF.

The chain employs TRBV12-5 and TRBJ1-4; D call uncertain. The CDR3 runs to 14 residues. Germline CDR1 and CDR2: LGHNT and FRNRAP. The ends were cut back, 1 base at V and 7 bases at J, with 10 bases in the middle. This chain's CDR3 is CASGLGGWSEKLFF. CDR3 in DNA: TGTGCTAGTGGTTTGGGGGGATGGAGTGAAAAACTGTTTTTT.

The genes are TRBV12-3 or TRBV12-4 and TRBJ1-5, with D maybe TRBD1 (5 bases). Trimming removed 6 bases from V and 7 bases from J, with 13 bases in between. CDR3 length: 13 residues. CDR3 bases: TGTGCCAGCAGCTCAAATACAGGACAGCCCCAGCATTTT. Its translation is CASSSNTGQPQHF.

This chain links TRBV18 with TRBJ1-1; no clear D gene. V dropped 2 bases and J dropped 4 bases, with 11 bases sitting between them. CDR3 length equals 14 residues. Germline loops: CDR1 KGHSH, CDR2 LQKENI. The CDR3 bases are TGTGCCAGCTCACCAGACCAAATAGGCACTGAAGCTTTCTTT. Its protein is CASSPDQIGTEAFF.

V usage is TRBV7-9 and J usage is TRBJ2-7, with TRBD2 matching over 7 bases. The CDR3 sequence is 16 residues long. CDR1 SEHNR and CDR2 FQNEAQ come from the germline V gene (reference sequence). The ends lost 1 base at V and 3 bases at J; junction bases unmatched: 9. The CDR3, as DNA: TGTGCCAGCAGCTTAGGAGGATGGCGGGAGATCTACGAGCAGTACTTC. Amino acid sequence: CASSLGGWREIYEQYF. Complete variable domain (other parts from reference TRBV7-9 and TRBJ2-7): DTGVSQNPRHKITKRGQNVTFRCDPISEHNRLYWYRQTLGQGPEFLTYFQNEAQLEKSRLLSDRFSAERPKGSFSTLEIQRTEQGDSAMYLCASSLGGWREIYEQYFGPGTRLTVT.

V gene TRBV19 combines with J gene TRBJ1-5; 11 bases map to TRBD1. The CDR3 contains 16 residues. Germline V gives CDR1 LNHDA, CDR2 SQIVND (reference sequence). V dropped 3 bases and J dropped 7; count of bases not matched to a gene: 8. The CDR3: CASSIWTGGEGQPQHF. The CDR3 DNA is TGTGCCAGTAGTATCTGGACAGGGGGCGAGGGGCAGCCCCAGCATTTT.

This chain links TRBV11-2 with TRBJ2-1; unclear D gene. Germline loops: CDR1 SGHAT, CDR2 FQNNGV. The CDR3 contains 12 residues. Deletions cut 1 base from V and 9 bases from J, with 7 bases between. CDR3 DNA: TGTGCCAGCAGCTTAGCTGCCGGTGAGCAGTTCTTC. It is translated as CASSLAAGEQFF.

This clone was seen a single time. This sequence joins TRBV12-3 or TRBV12-4 and TRBJ1-1, with no clear D. The germline V and J ends were trimmed by 0 bases and 5 bases, with 7 bases remaining between them. The CDR3 sequence is 13 residues long. CDR3 coding DNA: TGTGCCAGCAGTTTAGCAGTGGGGACTGAAGCTTTCTTT. Translation: CASSLAVGTEAFF.

This chain uses TRBV11-2 with TRBJ1-4; D remains unclear. Germline CDR1 SGHAT, CDR2 FQNNGV. V was cut by 1 base and J by 8 bases, with 11 bases left in between. The CDR3 loop spans 14 amino acids. The CDR3: CASSLALSAEKLFF. The CDR3, as DNA: TGTGCCAGCAGCTTAGCGTTGTCCGCCGAAAAACTGTTTTTT.

The chain couples TRBV20-1 to TRBJ1-2; 8 bases fit TRBD1. The V and J ends lost 3 bases and 8 bases, in that order; junction bases with no gene match: 11. In germline, CDR1 is DFQATT, CDR2 SNEGSKA (reference sequence). The CDR3 has 14 amino acids. The CDR3 coding sequence is TGCAGTGCTAGTAGTGCAGGGGGCGCGGGGGGCTACACCTTC. It translates to CSASSAGGAGGYTF.

The gene calls are TRBV5-1 and TRBJ1-1, with D tentatively TRBD1 (6 bases). This CDR3 has 16 amino acids. Germline CDR1 reads SGHRS; CDR2 reads YFSETQ. V lost 1 base to trimming and J lost 3 bases, with 16 bases between them. The CDR3 here is CASSLHSGGGHTEAFF. DNA for the CDR3: TGCGCCAGCAGCTTGCACTCGGGAGGGGGGCACACTGAAGCTTTCTTT.

This chain links TRBV19 with TRBJ2-2; 11 bases agree with TRBD1. The germline V gene encodes CDR1 LNHDA and CDR2 SQIVND (reference sequence). CDR3 length equals 17 residues. With 3 bases clipped from V and 4 bases from J, the junction kept 7 bases outside the gene matches. CDR3 DNA sequence: TGTGCCAGTAGTATTACAGGACAGGGGGCCCTCACCGGGGAGCTGTTTTTT. It translates to CASSITGQGALTGELFF.